This T cell receptor (beta chain) appears in the sequencing data of a study of blood T cell repertoires in COVID-19. Germline lookup yields CDR1 SQVTM and CDR2 ANQGSEA. Trimming took 3 bases from V and 3 from J, leaving 8 bases between them. This CDR3 contains 12 residues. The data were produced by immunoSEQ multiplex PCR, yet TCRdb's version contains in-frame clones alone and is incomplete. The profile shows 250,000 to 300,000 clones, approximately 81% of them singletons. This receptor was obtained from a woman between 18 and 29 years old with acute or convalescent COVID-19. The sample consisted of peripheral blood. V usage is TRBV29-1 and J usage is TRBJ1-2; D not resolved. The CDR3 spells CSVEAGDYGYTF. In nucleotides, the CDR3 is TGCAGCGTTGAGGCAGGCGACTATGGCTACACCTTC.